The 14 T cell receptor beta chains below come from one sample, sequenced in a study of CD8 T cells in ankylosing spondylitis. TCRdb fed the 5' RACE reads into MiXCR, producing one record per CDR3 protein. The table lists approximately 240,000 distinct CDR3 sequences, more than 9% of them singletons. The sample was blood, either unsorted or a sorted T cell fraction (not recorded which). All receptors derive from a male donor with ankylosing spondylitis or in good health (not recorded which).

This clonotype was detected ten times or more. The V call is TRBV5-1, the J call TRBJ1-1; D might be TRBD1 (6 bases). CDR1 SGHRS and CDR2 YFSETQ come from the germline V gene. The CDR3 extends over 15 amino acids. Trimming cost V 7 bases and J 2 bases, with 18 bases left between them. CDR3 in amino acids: CASARQEDLNTEAFF. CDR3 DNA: TGCGCCAGCGCCCGACAGGAGGACCTTAACACTGAAGCTTTCTTT.

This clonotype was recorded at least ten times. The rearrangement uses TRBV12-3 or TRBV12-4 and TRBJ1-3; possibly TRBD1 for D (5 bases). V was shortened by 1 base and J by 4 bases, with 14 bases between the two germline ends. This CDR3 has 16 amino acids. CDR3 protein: CASSLGPVRGGNTIYF. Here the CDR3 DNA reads TGTGCCAGCAGTTTAGGACCCGTGAGGGGAGGAAACACCATATATTTT.

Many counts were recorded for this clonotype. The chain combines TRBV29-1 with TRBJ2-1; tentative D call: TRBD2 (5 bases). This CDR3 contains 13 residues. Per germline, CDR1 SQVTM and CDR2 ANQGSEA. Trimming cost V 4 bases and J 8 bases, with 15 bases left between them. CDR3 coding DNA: TGCAGCGTTGGTCCCCGGAGGAACGATGAGCAGTTCTTC. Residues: CSVGPRRNDEQFF.

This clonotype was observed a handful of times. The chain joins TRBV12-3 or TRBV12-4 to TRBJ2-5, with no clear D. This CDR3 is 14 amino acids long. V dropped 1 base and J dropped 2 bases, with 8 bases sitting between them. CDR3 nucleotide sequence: TGTGCCAGCAGTTTAGGGGCTACACAAGAGACCCAGTACTTC. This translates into CASSLGATQETQYF.

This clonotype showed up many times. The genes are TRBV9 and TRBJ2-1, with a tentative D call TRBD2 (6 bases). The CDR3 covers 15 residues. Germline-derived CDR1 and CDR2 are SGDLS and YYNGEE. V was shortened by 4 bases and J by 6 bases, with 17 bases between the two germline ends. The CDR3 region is CASSPTGTLFNEQFF. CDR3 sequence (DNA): TGTGCCAGCAGCCCGACCGGGACTCTCTTCAATGAGCAGTTCTTC.

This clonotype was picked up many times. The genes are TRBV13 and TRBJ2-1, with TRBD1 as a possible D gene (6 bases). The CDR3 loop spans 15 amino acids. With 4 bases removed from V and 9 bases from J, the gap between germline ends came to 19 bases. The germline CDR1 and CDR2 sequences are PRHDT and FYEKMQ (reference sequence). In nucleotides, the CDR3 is TGTGCCAGCAGCTCCACCGGGGACACGGCGGCTGAGCAGTTCTTC. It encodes CASSSTGDTAAEQFF.

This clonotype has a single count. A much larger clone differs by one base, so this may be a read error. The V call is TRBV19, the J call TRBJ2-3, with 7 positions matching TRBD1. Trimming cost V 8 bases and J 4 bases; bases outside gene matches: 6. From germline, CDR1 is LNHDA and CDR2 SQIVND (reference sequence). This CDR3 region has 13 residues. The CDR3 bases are TGTGCCAGTGGGGCAGGGGGTTCAGATACGCAGTATTTT. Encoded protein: CASGAGGSDTQYF.

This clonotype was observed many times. DNA for the CDR3: TGTGCCAGCAGCCAAGATCGTGAACACACTGAAGCTTTCTTT. Amino acids: CASSQDREHTEAFF. J is TRBJ1-1 and V is TRBV4-2; D is ambiguous. This CDR3 comprises 14 residues. Germline V gene lookup returns CDR1 LGHNA and CDR2 YNFKEQ. V lost 0 bases to trimming and J lost 3 bases, with 8 bases between them.

In DNA, the CDR3 is TGTGCCAGCAGCCTTGCCGGGGACACAGGGACCTATGGCTACACCTTC. Residues: CASSLAGDTGTYGYTF. The V and J genes are TRBV7-9 and TRBJ1-2, with D possibly matching TRBD1 (6 bases). V was clipped by 5 bases and J by 4 bases, with 20 bases between them. The germline gives CDR1 SEHNR, CDR2 FQNEAQ (reference sequence). The CDR3 runs 16 residues.

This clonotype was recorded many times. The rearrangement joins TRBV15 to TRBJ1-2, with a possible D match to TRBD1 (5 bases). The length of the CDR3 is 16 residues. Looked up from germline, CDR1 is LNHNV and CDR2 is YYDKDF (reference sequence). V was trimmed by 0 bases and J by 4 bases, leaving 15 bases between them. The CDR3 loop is CATSRDWGTAIYGYTF. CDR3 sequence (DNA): TGTGCCACCAGCAGAGATTGGGGGACGGCCATCTATGGCTACACCTTC.

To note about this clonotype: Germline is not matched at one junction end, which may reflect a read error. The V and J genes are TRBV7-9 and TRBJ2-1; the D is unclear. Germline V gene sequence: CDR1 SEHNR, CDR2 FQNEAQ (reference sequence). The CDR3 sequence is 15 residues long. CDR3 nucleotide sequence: TGTGCCAGCAGCTTGACGGACGGGTCCTACACTGAGCAGTTCTTC. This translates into CASSLTDGSYTEQFF.

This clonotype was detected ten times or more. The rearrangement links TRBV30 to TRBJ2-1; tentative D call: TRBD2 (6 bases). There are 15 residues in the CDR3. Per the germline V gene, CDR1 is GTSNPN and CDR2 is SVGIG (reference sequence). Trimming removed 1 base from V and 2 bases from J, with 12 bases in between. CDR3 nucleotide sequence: TGTGCCTGGAGTGGCGGCTCGGGAGCCTACAATGAGCAGTTCTTC. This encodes CAWSGGSGAYNEQFF.

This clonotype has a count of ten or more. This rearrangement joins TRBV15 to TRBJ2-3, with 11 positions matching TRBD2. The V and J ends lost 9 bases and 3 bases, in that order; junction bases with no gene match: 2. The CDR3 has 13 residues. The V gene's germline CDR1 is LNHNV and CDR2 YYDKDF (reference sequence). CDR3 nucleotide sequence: TGTGCCACTTCTAGCGGGGGGACAGATACGCAGTATTTT. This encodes CATSSGGTDTQYF.

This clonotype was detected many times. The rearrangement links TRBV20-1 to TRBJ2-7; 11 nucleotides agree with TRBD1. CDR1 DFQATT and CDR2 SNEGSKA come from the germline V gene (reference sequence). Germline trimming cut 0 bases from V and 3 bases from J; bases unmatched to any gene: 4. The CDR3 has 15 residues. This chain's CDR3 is CSARDPGQGDYEQYF. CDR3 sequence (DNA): TGCAGTGCTAGAGACCCGGGACAGGGGGACTACGAGCAGTACTTC.